This T cell receptor beta chain was captured in a study of regulatory T cells in long-lasting Graves disease. Across the study: For under 3 months, newly diagnosed Graves' patients had been taking antithyroid drugs.

The time point: newly diagnosed GD, antithyroid drugs for less than 3 months. The TCR library used RNA extracted from PBMCs. CDR3 length equals 15 residues. The germline V and J ends were trimmed by 7 bases and 8 bases, with 23 bases remaining between them. The authors built TCR beta libraries using iRepertoire HTBI primers and Arm-PCR of CDR3 regions. TCRdb analysed the multiplex PCR reads with MiXCR anew, one entry per CDR3 protein. The sample has approximately 400,000 distinct CDR3 sequences; approximately 16% are singletons. These sequences were also reported in another study, on T cells in Graves' hyperthyroidism and ophthalmopathy. In that study: Most expanded thyroid clonotypes above 0.001 recurred in blood.

The sequence came from a woman between 35 and 50 years old with Graves disease. The rearrangement links TRBV12-3 or TRBV12-4 to TRBJ1-2; possible D gene TRBD1, 6 bases. Sequenced material: peripheral blood mononuclear cells (PBMCs), taken at new diagnosis, from a patient treated with antithyroid drugs. The CDR3 sequence is CASIPTLGGTNGYTF. The CDR3 bases are TGTGCCAGCATCCCCACCCTGGGGGGCACGAACGGCTACACCTTC.